The rows below give T cell receptor beta chains drawn from one sample of a study of T cells in Graves' hyperthyroidism and ophthalmopathy. TCRdb reprocessed the multiplex PCR reads with MiXCR, giving one entry per CDR3 protein. Of about 300,000 distinct CDR3 sequences in the sample, roughly 19% were seen once. Material for sequencing was blood. All receptors derive from a man aged 45-60 years with Graves' ophthalmopathy. The CDR3 runs from the conserved cysteine through the conserved F or W. D genes are given only for firm matches.

v_call	j_call	d_call	cdr3_aa
TRBV5-1	TRBJ2-1	TRBD2	CASSLAGSGDYNEQFF
TRBV6-1	TRBJ2-5	-	CASSPGQLKETQYF
TRBV5-6	TRBJ2-7	TRBD1	CASSRGQGSYEQYF
TRBV6-2/TRBV6-3	TRBJ2-4	TRBD2	CASSLREGRFGWDIQYF
TRBV6-5	TRBJ2-5	-	CASSYSETQYF
TRBV14	TRBJ2-1	-	CASSLAPHNEQFF
TRBV28	TRBJ2-7	-	CASTPGTLYEQYF
TRBV10-3	TRBJ2-3	TRBD2	CAISQIAGGDTQYF
TRBV15	TRBJ2-5	-	CATSRGTGMETQYF
TRBV30	TRBJ2-1	-	CAWSGGREREQFF
TRBV5-1	TRBJ1-1	-	CASSWTPGHLNTEAFF
TRBV13	TRBJ1-5	-	CASSAGGQSGQPQHF
TRBV20-1	TRBJ2-7	-	CSARGGAYEQYF
TRBV28	TRBJ1-5	-	CASSNDGYQPQHF
TRBV20-1	TRBJ2-3	-	CSAPRTGYYTQYF
TRBV5-1	TRBJ1-1	TRBD1	CASRYTTGGEAFF
TRBV28	TRBJ2-3	-	CASSLQSGRGTDTQYF
TRBV7-3	TRBJ2-2	TRBD1	CASSLLAGQGNTGELFF
TRBV29-1	TRBJ2-7	-	CSVERFGVYEQYF
TRBV28	TRBJ2-5	-	CASSSGGHSQETQYF
TRBV29-1	TRBJ2-3	-	CSVGQSPSTDTQYF
TRBV7-3	TRBJ2-3	-	CASSLNSDNTDTQYF
TRBV28	TRBJ1-4	TRBD1	CASSNQRRDRGPTNEKLFF
TRBV5-1	TRBJ2-1	-	CASSPGPRNEQFF
TRBV12-3/TRBV12-4	TRBJ2-5	-	CASSLRGGIGETQYF
TRBV14	TRBJ2-3	-	CASSQDSWERADTQYF
TRBV2	TRBJ1-2	TRBD1	CASSVSGQGYGYTF
TRBV18	TRBJ1-5	-	CASSPADSWSQHF